The 30 T cell receptor beta chains in this list originate from one sample, sequenced in a study of shared clonotypes between healthy human individuals. Naive CD8 cells lacked CD45RO, underwent positive selection for CCR7 and left out terminally differentiated effector memory CD45RA+ cells. This table comes from immunoSEQ multiplex PCR, and its TCRdb copy is limited to in-frame clones, with some not included. The table records roughly 2,000,000 clones, roughly 94% of them present only once. Sequenced sample: naive CD8+ T cells sorted from blood. These receptors all stem from a man between 18 and 35 years old in good health.

The chain joins TRBV5-4 to TRBJ1-6; TRBD1 agrees at 8 bases. The J segment lost 6 bases and the V segment lost 4 bases, leaving 6 bases of the junction unmatched. The CDR3 covers 15 residues. Looked up from germline, CDR1 is SGHNT and CDR2 is YYREEE (reference sequence). The CDR3 DNA sequence: TGTGCCAGCAGCCCGAGCCAGGGGGCTAATTCACCCCTCCACTTT. It specifies CASSPSQGANSPLHF.

V usage is TRBV11-3 and J usage is TRBJ1-1; D is undetermined. Germline V gene sequence: CDR1 SGHNT, CDR2 YENEEA. The CDR3 consists of 13 residues. V gave up 5 bases and J gave up 10 bases, with 17 bases separating them. The CDR3 protein is CASSPDAGESAFF. The DNA for the CDR3 is TGTGCCAGCAGCCCCGACGCCGGAGAATCAGCTTTCTTT.

The V gene is TRBV4-1, the J gene TRBJ2-7; D remains ambiguous. Trimming stripped 4 bases from V and 7 bases from J, with 20 bases between. Germline V gives CDR1 MGHRA, CDR2 YSYEKL. The CDR3 totals 15 residues. The DNA for the CDR3 is TGCGCCAGCAGCCCCAAGGCGAAACCGTCTCGGGAGCAGTACTTC. Amino acids: CASSPKAKPSREQYF.

The chain links TRBV7-3 to TRBJ2-3; perhaps TRBD2 as D (5 bases). The germline V and J ends were trimmed by 4 bases and 6 bases, with 11 bases remaining between them. This CDR3 is 13 amino acids long. Germline loops: CDR1 SGHTA, CDR2 FQGTGA. Here the CDR3 reads CASSSPSGDTQYF. CDR3 sequence (DNA): TGTGCCAGCAGCTCCCCTTCGGGGGATACGCAGTATTTT.

J is TRBJ2-7 and V is TRBV29-1; tentatively, D is TRBD1 (6 bases). Germline V gene data show CDR1 as SQVTM and CDR2 as ANQGSEA. V lost 5 bases, J lost 1 base, and 15 bases lay in between. This CDR3 is built from 14 residues. This CDR3 reads CSVPSGQTSYEQYF. CDR3 bases: TGCAGCGTTCCATCGGGACAAACTTCCTACGAGCAGTACTTC.

The rearrangement links TRBV5-6 to TRBJ2-3; D ambiguous. Germline CDR1 and CDR2: SGHDT and YYEEEE. This CDR3 is 12 amino acids long. Trimming took off 4 bases at V and 6 bases at J, with 9 bases between the two ends. CDR3 sequence: CASSPEGDTQYF. CDR3 in DNA: TGTGCCAGCAGCCCAGAAGGGGATACGCAGTATTTT.

The V gene is TRBV7-9, the J gene TRBJ1-4; TRBD1 matches at 8 bases. CDR1 is SEHNR, CDR2 FQNEAQ, per germline (reference sequence). V was pared by 4 bases and J by 5 bases, with 3 bases of the junction left unmatched. The CDR3 has 14 amino acids. The CDR3 is CASSSDRENEKLFF. The CDR3, as DNA: TGTGCCAGCAGCTCGGACAGGGAGAATGAAAAACTGTTTTTT. Supplemented by reference TRBV7-9 and TRBJ1-4, the full variable domain reads DTGVSQNPRHKITKRGQNVTFRCDPISEHNRLYWYRQTLGQGPEFLTYFQNEAQLEKSRLLSDRFSAERPKGSFSTLEIQRTEQGDSAMYLCASSSDRENEKLFFGSGTQLSVL.

The CDR3 coding sequence is TGTGCCAGCGGTCCGGCTTTGTACGAGCAGTACTTC. The encoded protein is CASGPALYEQYF. V usage is TRBV28 and J usage is TRBJ2-7; D ambiguous. The CDR3 contains 12 residues. Germline V lookup: CDR1 MDHEN, CDR2 SYDVKM. Between the trimmed V and J ends, which lost 8 bases and 4 bases, there was a span of 12 bases.

Comment on this clone: The same CDR3 can be traced to other DNA sequences in this sample. The gene calls are TRBV5-4 and TRBJ2-7, with 9 bases that match TRBD1. Germline-derived CDR1 and CDR2 are SGHNT and YYREEE (reference sequence). V lost 2 bases, J lost 4 bases, and 7 bases stayed unmatched. The CDR3 has 15 amino acids. As DNA, the CDR3 is TGTGCCAGCAGCTTTGGACAGGGGAGGTCGTACGAGCAGTACTTC. As protein: CASSFGQGRSYEQYF.

This chain uses TRBV18 with TRBJ2-7, with 7 nucleotides matching TRBD1. Germline V lookup: CDR1 KGHSH, CDR2 LQKENI. The CDR3 has 16 residues. The V segment lost 3 bases and the J segment 4 bases; nucleotides outside the gene matches: 12. CDR3 protein: CASSPTPTGYLYEQYF. For the CDR3, the DNA is TGTGCCAGCTCACCTACCCCGACAGGGTATCTGTACGAGCAGTACTTC.

J is TRBJ2-3 and V is TRBV6-6, with D tentatively TRBD1 or TRBD2 (5 bases each). Germline lookup yields CDR1 MNHNY and CDR2 SVGAGI (reference sequence). There are 15 residues in the CDR3. V lost 5 bases, J lost 3 bases, and 15 bases lay in between. The CDR3 spells CASSSTGAKTDTQYF. The CDR3 DNA is TGTGCCAGCAGTAGCACCGGGGCGAAAACAGATACGCAGTATTTT.

This sequence joins TRBV6-1 and TRBJ2-7; D may be TRBD1 (6 bases). The CDR3 runs 13 residues. Looked up from germline, CDR1 is MNHNS and CDR2 is SASEGT. Trimming left V 5 bases short and J 9 bases short, with 17 bases between. CDR3 DNA: TGTGCCAGCAGTAACCCAGGGGAACTCGGGCAGTACTTC. Translating gives CASSNPGELGQYF.

The CDR3 DNA reads TGTGCCAGTAGTATGTTTGGGGTGTCGGGCTATGGCTACACCTTC. Protein: CASSMFGVSGYGYTF. The gene calls are TRBV19 and TRBJ1-2; no clear D gene. The CDR3 runs 15 residues. V dropped 3 bases and J dropped 4 bases, with 15 bases sitting between them. Per the germline V gene, CDR1 is LNHDA and CDR2 is SQIVND (reference sequence).

J is TRBJ1-2 and V is TRBV6-5; D gene unclear. Germline V gene sequence: CDR1 MNHEY, CDR2 SVGAGI. V was shortened by 6 bases and J by 4 bases, with 18 bases between the two germline ends. This CDR3 spans 15 amino acids. CDR3 coding DNA: TGTGCCAGCAGCGACTCTCCCGGGAGCAGCTATGGCTACACCTTC. It is translated as CASSDSPGSSYGYTF.

A remark on this clone: Other DNA sequences within the sample encode an identical CDR3. CDR3 DNA: TGTGCCAGCAGCGTAGGGTCCTCCTACGAGCAGTACTTC. Amino acid sequence: CASSVGSSYEQYF. The V and J genes are TRBV9 and TRBJ2-7; D not certain. Trimming cost V 0 bases and J 0 bases, with 4 bases left between them. The CDR3 runs to 13 residues. Germline CDR1 reads SGDLS; CDR2 reads YYNGEE.

The chain combines TRBV4-3 with TRBJ2-5; 10 bases agree with TRBD2. The CDR3 totals 15 residues. V lost 0 bases to trimming and J lost 4 bases; unmatched junction nucleotides: 2. Germline V gene sequence: CDR1 LGHNA, CDR2 YSLEER. The chain's CDR3 is CASSQEWTSGETQYF. CDR3 sequence (DNA): TGCGCCAGCAGCCAAGAGTGGACTAGCGGAGAGACCCAGTACTTC.

The chain couples TRBV11-3 to TRBJ1-5; a possible D gene is TRBD1 (6 bases). This CDR3 region has 18 residues. V shed 7 bases and J shed 1 base, with 23 bases lying between them. The germline V gene encodes CDR1 SGHNT and CDR2 YENEEA. CDR3: CASKVSRRDTKSNQPQHF. The CDR3 DNA sequence: TGTGCCAGCAAAGTCTCCCGCCGGGACACAAAGAGCAATCAGCCCCAGCATTTT.

The rearrangement uses TRBV4-1 and TRBJ1-6, with 7 bases identical to TRBD1. This CDR3 comprises 17 residues. Germline V lookup: CDR1 MGHRA, CDR2 YSYEKL. The ends lost 0 bases at V and 5 bases at J; junction bases unmatched: 7. The CDR3 DNA reads as TGCGCCAGCAGCCAAGATTTAGGGGGCGAGGATAATTCACCCCTCCACTTT. Its translation: CASSQDLGGEDNSPLHF.

The rearrangement joins TRBV27 to TRBJ2-3; 8 positions agree with TRBD1. V trimming: 5 bases; J trimming: 2 bases; junction bases outside the gene matches: 18. The CDR3 spans 19 residues. Germline assignment: CDR1 MNHEY and CDR2 SMNVEV (reference sequence). CDR3 bases: TGTGCCAGCAGTCCGATAGTAAGGTCGAGACAGGGGCTCACAGATACGCAGTATTTT. Its protein product is CASSPIVRSRQGLTDTQYF.

This chain connects TRBV9 to TRBJ2-7, with TRBD2 as a possible D gene (5 bases). The CDR3 has 13 residues. Trimming removed 4 bases at V and 3 bases at J, with 11 bases between. Germline CDR1 and CDR2: SGDLS and YYNGEE. The CDR3 sequence: CASSPGVIYEQYF. The CDR3 nucleotides are TGTGCCAGCAGCCCCGGGGTCATCTACGAGCAGTACTTC.

This chain connects TRBV7-9 to TRBJ2-7; the match to TRBD1 covers 7 bases. The V gene end was trimmed by 10 bases and the J gene end by 0 bases; junction bases not matched to a gene: 6. CDR1 is SEHNR, CDR2 FQNEAQ, per germline (reference sequence). The CDR3 spans 13 residues. CDR3 coding DNA: TGTGCCACTAGGGACAGCCTCTCCTACGAGCAGTACTTC. Its translation is CATRDSLSYEQYF.

This clone was seen just once. The chain recombines TRBV27 with TRBJ1-5, with D tentatively TRBD1 (6 bases). CDR3 size: 15 residues. V lost 4 bases, J lost 0 bases, and 10 bases lay in between. Germline V gene lookup returns CDR1 MNHEY and CDR2 SMNVEV (reference sequence). CDR3 loop: CASSSTGFSNQPQHF. The CDR3 DNA is TGTGCCAGCAGTTCGACAGGTTTTAGCAATCAGCCCCAGCATTTT.

The chain employs TRBV6-5 and TRBJ2-1, with 8 bases aligning to TRBD1. Germline CDR1 reads MNHEY; CDR2 reads SVGAGI. V shed 0 bases, J shed 5 bases, and the junction held 6 bases outside the gene matches. The CDR3 contains 16 residues. In DNA form, the CDR3 reads TGTGCCAGCAGTTACTCGACAGGGGAAATCCACAATGAGCAGTTCTTC. It yields the protein CASSYSTGEIHNEQFF.

V is TRBV9 and J is TRBJ2-7; 9 bases align to TRBD2. Trimming at V came to 4 bases and at J to 4 bases, leaving 9 bases not matched to a gene. This CDR3 comprises 15 residues. Germline CDR1 SGDLS, CDR2 YYNGEE. The CDR3 coding sequence is TGTGCCAGCAGCCAAGGACTAGCGCATAATTACGAGCAGTACTTC. Translating it yields CASSQGLAHNYEQYF.

This chain links TRBV30 with TRBJ1-2, with D hard to call. CDR1 is GTSNPN and CDR2 is SVGIG in the germline V gene (reference sequence). Trimming pared 7 bases from V and 4 bases from J, leaving 22 bases between. This CDR3 has 15 amino acids. The CDR3 DNA sequence: TGTGCCTCCACGAGGGAAGGGCCCCGGGGCTATGGCTACACCTTC. Its protein is CASTREGPRGYGYTF.

This chain connects TRBV5-6 to TRBJ2-7, with D tentatively TRBD2 (6 bases). CDR3 length equals 15 residues. Trimming stripped 3 bases from V and 0 bases from J, with 13 bases between. From germline, CDR1 is SGHDT and CDR2 YYEEEE. As DNA, the CDR3 is TGTGCCAGCAGCTGGATGACGGGAGCCTCCTACGAGCAGTACTTC. Its translation: CASSWMTGASYEQYF.

The chain carries TRBV19 and TRBJ1-6; D not resolved. Trimming took 3 bases from V and 14 from J, leaving 17 bases between them. The germline V gene has CDR1 LNHDA and CDR2 SQIVND (reference sequence). The CDR3 is made up of 14 amino acids. This CDR3 is CASSMFDRTSSLHF. The CDR3 region has the DNA TGTGCCAGTAGTATGTTTGACCGAACGTCCTCCCTCCACTTT.

The V call is TRBV11-2, the J call TRBJ1-1, with a tentative D call TRBD1 (6 bases). V lost 5 bases and J 1 base, leaving 17 bases between the germline ends. The CDR3 contains 16 residues. Germline values: CDR1 SGHAT, CDR2 FQNNGV. CDR3 region: CASSHPRTAPNTEAFF. CDR3 nucleotide sequence: TGTGCCAGCAGCCATCCACGGACAGCCCCGAACACTGAAGCTTTCTTT.

The genes are TRBV9 and TRBJ2-1, with D unresolved. This CDR3 spans 16 amino acids. Trimming took off 0 bases at V and 0 bases at J, with 10 bases between the two ends. CDR1 SGDLS and CDR2 YYNGEE come from the germline V gene. The DNA of the CDR3 is TGTGCCAGCAGCGTAGAGGGCGGCCCCTCCTACAATGAGCAGTTCTTC. Translation: CASSVEGGPSYNEQFF.

The chain links TRBV19 to TRBJ1-1, with 7 bases lining up with TRBD1. This CDR3 spans 16 amino acids. V was pared by 0 bases and J by 0 bases, with 4 bases of the junction left unmatched. Looked up from germline, CDR1 is LNHDA and CDR2 is SQIVND (reference sequence). The CDR3 here is CASSIDPDRMNTEAFF. The CDR3 nucleotides read TGTGCCAGTAGTATAGACCCGGACAGGATGAACACTGAAGCTTTCTTT.